This entry concerns a single TCR beta chain. The same CDR3 can be traced to other DNA sequences in this sample. Individuals aged about 18 to 90 years were recruited from 24 US areas. This sample stems from a study of blood T cell repertoires in COVID-19. The V and J ends lost 5 bases and 2 bases respectively, with 12 bases between them. Looked up from germline, CDR1 is SEHNR and CDR2 is FQNEAQ (reference sequence). This CDR3 has 14 residues. Here immunoSEQ multiplex PCR was the method, and the copy in TCRdb shows in-frame clones only, minus some. The table includes about 400,000 clones, 88% detected once.

The sequenced sample was PBMCs or T cells enriched from blood (not recorded which). This clonotype originated in a woman in her forties with acute COVID-19. The chain uses TRBV7-9 and TRBJ1-1; perhaps TRBD1 as D (6 bases). In nucleotides, the CDR3 is TGTGCCAGCAGCCTCGCCAGGGGCAACACTGAAGCTTTCTTT. As protein: CASSLARGNTEAFF. Full variable domain (rest looked up from reference TRBV7-9 and TRBJ1-1): DTGVSQNPRHKITKRGQNVTFRCDPISEHNRLYWYRQTLGQGPEFLTYFQNEAQLEKSRLLSDRFSAERPKGSFSTLEIQRTEQGDSAMYLCASSLARGNTEAFFGQGTRLTVV.